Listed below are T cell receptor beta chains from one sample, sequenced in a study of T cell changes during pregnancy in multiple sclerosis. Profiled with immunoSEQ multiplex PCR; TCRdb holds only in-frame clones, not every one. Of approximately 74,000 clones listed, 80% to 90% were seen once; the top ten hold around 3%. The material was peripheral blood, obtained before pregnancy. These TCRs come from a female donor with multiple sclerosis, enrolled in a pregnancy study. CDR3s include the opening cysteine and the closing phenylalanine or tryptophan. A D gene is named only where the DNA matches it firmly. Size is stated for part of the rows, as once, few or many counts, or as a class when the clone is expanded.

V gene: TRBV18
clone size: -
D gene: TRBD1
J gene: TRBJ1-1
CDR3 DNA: TGTGCCAGCTCACAATTCGACAGGGCCGAAGCTTTCTTT
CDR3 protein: CASSQFDRAEAFF

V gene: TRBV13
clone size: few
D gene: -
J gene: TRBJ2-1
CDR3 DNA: TGTGCCAGCACCCCAGGGTACGGCAATGAGCAGTTCTTC
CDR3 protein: CASTPGYGNEQFF

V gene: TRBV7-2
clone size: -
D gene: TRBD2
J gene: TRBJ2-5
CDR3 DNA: TGTGCCAGCAGCTGGGGACTAGCGGGAGAGGGGGAGACCCAGTACTTC
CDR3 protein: CASSWGLAGEGETQYF

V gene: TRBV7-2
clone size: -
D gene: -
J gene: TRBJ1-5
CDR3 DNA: TGTGCCAGCAGCGGAGGGAGTGGGCCTCTCATCAATCAGCCCCAGCATTTT
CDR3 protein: CASSGGSGPLINQPQHF

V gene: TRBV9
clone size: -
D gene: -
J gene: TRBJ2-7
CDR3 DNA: TGTGCCAGCAGCGTAGCTATGGGCGGGACCTCCTACGAGCAGTACTTC
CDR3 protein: CASSVAMGGTSYEQYF

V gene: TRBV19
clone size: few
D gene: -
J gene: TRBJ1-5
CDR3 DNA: TGTGCCACAAACCACAGAAGCAATCAGCCCCAGCATTTT
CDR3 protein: CATNHRSNQPQHF

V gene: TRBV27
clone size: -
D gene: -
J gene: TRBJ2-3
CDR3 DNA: TGTGCCAGCAGTTTCTCGTCAGGAGATACGCAGTATTTT
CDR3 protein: CASSFSSGDTQYF

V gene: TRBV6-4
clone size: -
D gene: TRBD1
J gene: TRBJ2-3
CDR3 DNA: TGTGCCAGCAGCGAAGGGACAGAAAGCACAGATACGCAGTATTTT
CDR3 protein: CASSEGTESTDTQYF

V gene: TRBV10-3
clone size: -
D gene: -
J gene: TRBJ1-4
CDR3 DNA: TGTGCCATCGCGGGGGACGGGGACGGGGAAAAACTGTTTTTT
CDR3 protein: CAIAGDGDGEKLFF

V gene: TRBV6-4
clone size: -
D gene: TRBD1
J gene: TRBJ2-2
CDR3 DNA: TGTGCCAGCAGTAACGGGACAGAGAACACCGGGGAGCTGTTTTTT
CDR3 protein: CASSNGTENTGELFF

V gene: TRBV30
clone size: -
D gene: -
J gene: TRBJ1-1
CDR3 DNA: TGTGCCTGGAGTGCCCAGGGTGGTATTATCGATTTCTTT
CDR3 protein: CAWSAQGGIIDFF

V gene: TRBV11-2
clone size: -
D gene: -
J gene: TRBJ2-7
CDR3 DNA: TGTGCCAGCAGCTTCCAGGGAAACGAGCAGTACTTC
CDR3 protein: CASSFQGNEQYF

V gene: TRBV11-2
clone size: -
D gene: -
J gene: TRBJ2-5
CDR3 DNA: TGTGCCAGCAGCTCCCCCCCCGCGTACCAAGAGACCCAGTACTTC
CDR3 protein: CASSSPPAYQETQYF

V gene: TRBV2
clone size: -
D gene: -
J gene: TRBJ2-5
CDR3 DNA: TGTGCCAGCAGTGACTTGGGGGGTTGGGAGACCCAGTACTTC
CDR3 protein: CASSDLGGWETQYF

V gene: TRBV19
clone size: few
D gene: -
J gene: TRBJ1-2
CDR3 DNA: TGTGCCAGTACCCTCGACGGGGGGACGGCGCGCTATGGCTACACCTTC
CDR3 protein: CASTLDGGTARYGYTF

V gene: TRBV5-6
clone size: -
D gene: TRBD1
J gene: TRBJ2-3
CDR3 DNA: TGTGCCAGCAGCAAGGGACAGGCACGGGGCACAGATACGCAGTATTTT
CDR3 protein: CASSKGQARGTDTQYF